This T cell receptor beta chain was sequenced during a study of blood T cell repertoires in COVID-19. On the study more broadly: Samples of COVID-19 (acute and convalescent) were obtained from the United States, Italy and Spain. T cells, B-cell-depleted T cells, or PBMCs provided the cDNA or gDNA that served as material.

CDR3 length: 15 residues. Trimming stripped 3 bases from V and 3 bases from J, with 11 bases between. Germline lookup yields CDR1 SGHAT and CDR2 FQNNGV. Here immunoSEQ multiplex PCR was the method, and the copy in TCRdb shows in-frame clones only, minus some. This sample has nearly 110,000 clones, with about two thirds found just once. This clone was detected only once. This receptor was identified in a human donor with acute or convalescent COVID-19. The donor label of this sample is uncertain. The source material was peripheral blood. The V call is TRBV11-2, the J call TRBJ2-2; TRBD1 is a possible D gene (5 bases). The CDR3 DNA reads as TGTGCCAGCAGCTTCAGGGTCGCGGACACCGGGGAGCTGTTTTTT. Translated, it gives CASSFRVADTGELFF.